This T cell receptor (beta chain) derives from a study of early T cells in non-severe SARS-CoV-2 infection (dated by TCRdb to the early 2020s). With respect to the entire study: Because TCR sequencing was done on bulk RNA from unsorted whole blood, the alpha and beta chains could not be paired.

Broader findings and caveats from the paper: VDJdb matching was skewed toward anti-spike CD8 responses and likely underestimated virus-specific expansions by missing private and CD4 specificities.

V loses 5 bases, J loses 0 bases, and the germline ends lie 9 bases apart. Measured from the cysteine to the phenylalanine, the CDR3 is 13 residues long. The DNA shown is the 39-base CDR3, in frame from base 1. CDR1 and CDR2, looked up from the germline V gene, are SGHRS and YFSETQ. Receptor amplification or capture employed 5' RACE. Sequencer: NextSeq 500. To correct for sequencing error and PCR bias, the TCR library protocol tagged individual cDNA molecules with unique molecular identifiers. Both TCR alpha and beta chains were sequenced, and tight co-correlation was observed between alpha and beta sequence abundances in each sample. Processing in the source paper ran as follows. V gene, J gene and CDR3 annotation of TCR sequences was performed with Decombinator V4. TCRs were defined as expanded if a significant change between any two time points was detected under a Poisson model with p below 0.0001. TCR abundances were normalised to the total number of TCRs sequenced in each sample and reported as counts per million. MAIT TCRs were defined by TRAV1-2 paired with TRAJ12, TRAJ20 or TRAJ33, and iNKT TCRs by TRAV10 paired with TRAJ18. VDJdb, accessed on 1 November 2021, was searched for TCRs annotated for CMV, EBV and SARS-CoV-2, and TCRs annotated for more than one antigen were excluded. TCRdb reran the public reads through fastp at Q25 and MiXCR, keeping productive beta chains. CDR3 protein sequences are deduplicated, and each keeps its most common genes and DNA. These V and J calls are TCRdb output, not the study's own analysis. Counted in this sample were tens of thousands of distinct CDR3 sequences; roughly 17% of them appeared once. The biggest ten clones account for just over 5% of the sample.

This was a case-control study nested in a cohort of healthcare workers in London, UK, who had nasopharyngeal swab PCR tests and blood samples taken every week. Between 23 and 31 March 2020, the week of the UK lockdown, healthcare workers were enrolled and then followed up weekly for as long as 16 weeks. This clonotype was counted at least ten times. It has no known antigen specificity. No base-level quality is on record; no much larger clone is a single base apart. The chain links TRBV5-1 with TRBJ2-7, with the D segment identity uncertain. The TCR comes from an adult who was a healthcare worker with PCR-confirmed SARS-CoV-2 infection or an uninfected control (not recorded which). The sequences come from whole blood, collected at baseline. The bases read TGCGCCAGCAGTACAGACAACTCCTACGAGCAGTACTTC. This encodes CASSTDNSYEQYF.